This TCR beta chain was obtained from a study of cytotoxic CD8 clonotypes in ibrutinib-treated CLL. Study-level results: Public clonotypes (which were uncommon) either contracted or remained stable on treatment.

The table came from immunoSEQ multiplex PCR; TCRdb's copy has only in-frame clones and leaves some out. The sample records around 26,000 clones, roughly 85% being singletons. Worth noting for this clone: Its matching antigen is unknown.

This CDR3 has 17 amino acids. V was pared by 0 bases and J by 3 bases, with 18 bases between. Germline CDR1 and CDR2: SGHRS and YFSETQ. The sequence was obtained from a human donor with chronic lymphocytic leukemia. Material: PBMCs, obtained after 24 months of ibrutinib treatment. The chain joins TRBV5-1 to TRBJ1-1; TRBD1 might be the D (5 bases). Here the CDR3 reads CASSLDGQGYGDTEAFF. CDR3 sequence (DNA): TGCGCCAGCAGCTTGGATGGTCAGGGTTATGGGGACACTGAAGCTTTCTTT.